The 6 T cell receptor beta chains listed next were all sequenced from one sample in a study of cytomegalovirus exposure and HLA in healthy donors. PCR involved 60 Vbeta and 13 Jbeta primers. Profiled with immunoSEQ multiplex PCR; TCRdb holds only in-frame clones, not every one. The sample has 100,000 to 150,000 clones; around four fifths are singletons. The material sequenced was PBMCs. The receptors shown here come from a man in his 60s in good health and CMV-seropositive.

The V gene is TRBV5-1, the J gene TRBJ1-4; 8 bases map to TRBD1. J was trimmed by 10 bases and V by 0 bases; bases with no gene match: 8. This CDR3 has 15 amino acids. Germline CDR1 is SGHRS and CDR2 is YFSETQ. The CDR3, as DNA: TGCGCCAGCAGCTTGGGTCTTCAGGGGGCGGGAAAACTGTTTTTT. Translated: CASSLGLQGAGKLFF.

This clone appeared a few times. The chain combines TRBV29-1 with TRBJ1-2; tentatively, D is TRBD1 (5 bases). Trimming cost V 4 bases and J 4 bases, with 13 bases left between them. The CDR3 has 13 amino acids. CDR1 and CDR2 from the germline V gene are SQVTM and ANQGSEA. CDR3 coding DNA: TGCAGCGTTGTAGCAGGGTATATCTATGGCTACACCTTC. Protein product: CSVVAGYIYGYTF.

The V gene is TRBV5-1, the J gene TRBJ1-6, with a tentative D call TRBD1 (6 bases). The CDR3 spans 16 residues. In germline, CDR1 is SGHRS, CDR2 YFSETQ. The V gene lost 0 bases and the J gene lost 5 bases, with 12 bases spanning the gap. The CDR3 protein is CASSLGRDKNNSPLHF. Here the CDR3 DNA reads TGCGCCAGCAGCTTGGGTCGGGACAAGAATAATTCACCCCTCCACTTT.

The chain uses TRBV7-9 and TRBJ1-2, with D possibly TRBD1 on 5 matching bases. Germline V CDR1 and CDR2: SEHNR, FQNEAQ (reference sequence). V lost 4 bases and J 1 base, leaving 16 bases between the germline ends. The CDR3 sequence is 16 residues long. For the CDR3, the DNA is TGTGCCAGCAGCTCCGGGGCGGGGTATCTTAACTATGGCTACACCTTC. It encodes CASSSGAGYLNYGYTF. Together with reference TRBV7-9 and TRBJ1-2, the CDR3 gives the full variable domain: DTGVSQNPRHKITKRGQNVTFRCDPISEHNRLYWYRQTLGQGPEFLTYFQNEAQLEKSRLLSDRFSAERPKGSFSTLEIQRTEQGDSAMYLCASSSGAGYLNYGYTFGSGTRLTVV.

Remarks on this clone: Other nucleotide sequences in the sample specify the same CDR3. This chain connects TRBV5-1 to TRBJ1-2; the D gene is possibly TRBD1 (5 bases). CDR1 and CDR2 (germline): SGHRS, YFSETQ. The germline V and J ends were trimmed by 0 bases and 3 bases, with 18 bases remaining between them. This CDR3 spans 17 amino acids. The CDR3 spells CASSLEFAGQGYYGYTF. The CDR3 DNA is TGCGCCAGCAGCTTGGAATTCGCTGGGCAGGGTTACTATGGCTACACCTTC.

J is TRBJ2-7 and V is TRBV7-3; the D is unclear. Trimming took off 5 bases at V and 3 bases at J, with 8 bases between the two ends. CDR1 is SGHTA, CDR2 FQGTGA, per germline. This CDR3 region has 12 residues. CDR3: CASSRNNYEQYF. CDR3 DNA sequence: TGTGCCAGCAGCCGTAATAACTACGAGCAGTACTTC.